The following is a T cell receptor beta chain sequence with its context. The record originates from a study of T cell responses to AZD1222 COVID-19 vaccine. Profiled with immunoSEQ multiplex PCR; TCRdb holds only in-frame clones, not every one. The sample lists over 110,000 clones; roughly nine tenths were seen once. Trimming cost V 2 bases and J 6 bases, with 11 bases left between them. CDR3 size: 13 residues. Germline CDR1 is SNHLY and CDR2 is FYNNEI. The TCR originated in an adult who received the AZD1222 COVID-19 vaccine. The specimen comprised peripheral blood, sampled 28 days after the second AZD1222 dose. The chain couples TRBV2 to TRBJ2-7; a weak D match, TRBD1 (5 bases). CDR3 region: CASSERTMGEQYV. The CDR3 region has the DNA TGTGCCAGCAGTGAAAGGACAATGGGCGAGCAGTACGTC.